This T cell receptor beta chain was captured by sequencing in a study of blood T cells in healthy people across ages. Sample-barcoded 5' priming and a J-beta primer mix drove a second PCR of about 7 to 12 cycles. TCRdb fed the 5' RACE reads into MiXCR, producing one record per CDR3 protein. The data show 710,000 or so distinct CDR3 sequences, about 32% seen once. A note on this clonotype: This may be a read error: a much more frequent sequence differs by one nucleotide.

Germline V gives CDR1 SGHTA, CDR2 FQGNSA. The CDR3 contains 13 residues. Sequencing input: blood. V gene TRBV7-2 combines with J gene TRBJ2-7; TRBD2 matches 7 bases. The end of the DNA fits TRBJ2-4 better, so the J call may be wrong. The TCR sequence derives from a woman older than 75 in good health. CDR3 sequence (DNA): TGTGCCTGCAGCTTAGCGGGTCCCAACATTCAGTACTTC. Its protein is CACSLAGPNIQYF.